The 12 T cell receptor beta chains below were found in one sample sequenced in a study of tissue T cells after allogeneic stem cell transplantation. Clones were sequenced by immunoSEQ multiplex PCR, and TCRdb holds only the in-frame ones, with some missing. The repertoire consists of about 21,000 clones, with 69% occurring once and the leading ten covering about 0.38%. The sequencing input was blood. The receptors derive from a female BALB/c mouse in good health. MHC haplotype of the mouse line: H2-d.

Comments on this clone: The gene names given are mouse names. The observed sequence ends 1 residue before the CDR3 terminus, with the missing tail filled in from the germline J gene. J is TRBJ1-2 and V is TRBV31, with 10 positions matching TRBD1. CDR1 is GKSSPN, CDR2 SITVG, per germline. With 0 bases clipped from V and 3 bases from J, the junction kept 1 base outside the gene matches. The CDR3 totals 14 residues. The CDR3: CAWSLGTGDSDYTF. Partial CDR3 DNA: TGTGCCTGGAGTCTGGGGACAGGGGACTCCGACTACACC.

Of note for this clone: Genes and germline come from the mouse. The observed sequence ends 1 residue before the CDR3 terminus, with the missing tail filled in from the germline J gene. V and J are TRBV1 and TRBJ1-1, with D tentatively TRBD1 (5 bases). The CDR3 is 15 residues long. Germline assignment: CDR1 NSQYPW and CDR2 LRSPGD (reference sequence). V dropped 4 bases and J dropped 0 bases, with 12 bases sitting between them. The sequenced part of the CDR3 DNA is TGCACCTGCAGTGAGAGCCGGACAACAAACACAGAAGTCTTC. Its translation is CTCSESRTTNTEVF. In full, the CDR3 reads CTCSESRTTNTEVFF.

A note on this clone: Gene names are mouse gene names. The missing CDR3 end, 1 residue past where the read stops, is filled in from the germline J gene. V and J are TRBV24 and TRBJ2-7; TRBD1 matches 8 bases. This CDR3 contains 18 residues. The germline CDR1 and CDR2 sequences are KGHTA and FRNEEI. V was clipped by 4 bases and J by 0 bases; unmatched bases: 14. The CDR3: CASSPRRGRSFSSYEQYF. The sequenced CDR3 bases are TGTGCCAGCAGTCCCCGCAGGGGGCGAAGTTTCAGCTCCTATGAACAGTAC.

This clone is a singleton in its sample. The gene names given are mouse names. The read gets to within 1 residue of the CDR3 end, and the germline J gene fills in the rest. The V call is TRBV5, the J call TRBJ2-3, with TRBD2 as a possible D gene (6 bases). Deletions cut 1 base from V and 0 bases from J, with 11 bases between. This CDR3 region has 16 residues. Looked up from germline, CDR1 is LGHNA and CDR2 is YNLKQL (reference sequence). CDR3 DNA (partial): TGTGCCAGCAGCCAAGTGAGTGGGGGTAGTGCAGAAACGCTGTAT. Its protein is CASSQVSGGSAETLY. The complete CDR3 reads CASSQVSGGSAETLYF.

On this clone: Mouse germline and gene names are used. With the read ending 1 residue before the CDR3 end, the germline J gene is used to fill in that end. The chain employs TRBV1 and TRBJ1-2; perhaps TRBD1 as D (6 bases). The CDR3 covers 13 residues. Trimming cost V 4 bases and J 0 bases, with 6 bases left between them. Germline CDR1 NSQYPW, CDR2 LRSPGD (reference sequence). CDR3: CTCSGTANSDYTF. CDR3 DNA, as far as it was read: TGCACCTGCAGTGGGACAGCAAACTCCGACTACACC.

With regard to this clone: The listed genes are named as in mouse. The read is 1 residue too short to cover the CDR3 end, so that end is filled in from the germline J gene. The chain links TRBV14 to TRBJ2-5, with 12 nucleotides matching TRBD2. The germline V gene encodes CDR1 SGHDT and CDR2 FRDEAV. This CDR3 has 16 residues. The ends lost 2 bases at V and 3 bases at J; junction bases unmatched: 4. CDR3 DNA (partial): TGTGCCAGCAGTTTTCGACTGGGGGGGCCTCAAGACACCCAGTAC. Protein sequence: CASSFRLGGPQDTQY. The complete CDR3 protein is CASSFRLGGPQDTQYF. Looking up the rest from reference TRBV14 and TRBJ2-5 gives the full variable domain: EAGVTQSPRYAVLQEGQAVSFWCDPISGHDTLYWYQQPRDQGPQLLVYFRDEAVIDNSQLPSDRFSAVRPKGTNSTLKIQSAKQGDTATYLCASSFRLGGPQDTQYFGPGTRLLVL.

This clone has just one count. Mouse gene names apply. Read sequence stops 1 residue before the CDR3 end, and the germline J gene provides the missing end. This rearrangement joins TRBV3 to TRBJ2-7, with 8 positions matching TRBD2. The germline CDR1 and CDR2 sequences are SNHLY and FYNGKV (reference sequence). The CDR3 is made up of 14 amino acids. The V and J ends lost 5 bases and 0 bases, in that order; junction bases with no gene match: 3. The CDR3 reads CASSQTGDSYEQYF. The covered CDR3 bases are TGTGCCAGCAGCCAGACTGGGGACTCCTATGAACAGTAC.

A note on this clone: Gene names follow the mouse nomenclature. The CDR3 end is not reached by the read, which stops 1 residue before it; the germline J gene fills it in. The V and J genes are TRBV5 and TRBJ2-5; 7 bases match TRBD1. CDR1 and CDR2 from the germline V gene are LGHNA and YNLKQL (reference sequence). V trimming: 4 bases; J trimming: 4 bases; junction bases outside the gene matches: 5. The CDR3 sequence is 14 residues long. The DNA read from the CDR3 is TGTGCCAGCAGCCTCGGACAGGCCAAAGACACCCAGTAC. This translates into CASSLGQAKDTQY. The whole CDR3 sequence is CASSLGQAKDTQYF.

A note on this clone: Gene names follow the mouse nomenclature. Read data end 1 residue before the CDR3 end; the end is taken from the germline J gene. The chain is built from TRBV3 and TRBJ2-5; maybe TRBD1 (5 bases). The CDR3 runs 14 residues. Looked up from germline, CDR1 is SNHLY and CDR2 is FYNGKV (reference sequence). The V and J ends lost 2 bases and 4 bases respectively, with 10 bases between them. The part of the CDR3 DNA that was read is TGTGCCAGCAGCTTACGGGGAGGGGAAGACACCCAGTAC. It translates to CASSLRGGEDTQY. The complete CDR3 sequence is CASSLRGGEDTQYF.

Turning to this clone: Germline and genes here are mouse. The read ends 1 residue before the CDR3 terminus; that terminus is restored from the germline J gene. This chain uses TRBV1 with TRBJ2-2; D is possibly TRBD1 (6 bases). The CDR3 is 15 amino acids. Germline V gene lookup returns CDR1 NSQYPW and CDR2 LRSPGD (reference sequence). The V end lost 4 bases, the J end lost 0 bases, and 9 bases lay between the germline ends. Partial CDR3 DNA: TGCACCTGCAGTGAAGGGGGAGCAAACACCGGGCAGCTCTAC. Its protein product is CTCSEGGANTGQLY. The complete CDR3 sequence is CTCSEGGANTGQLYF.

This clone was counted only a few times. Genes here carry mouse names. Read data end 1 residue before the CDR3 end; the end is taken from the germline J gene. The chain is built from TRBV31 and TRBJ2-7, with a weak D call TRBD2 (6 bases). Per germline, CDR1 GKSSPN and CDR2 SITVG. V gave up 2 bases and J gave up 4 bases, with 6 bases separating them. The CDR3 sequence is 11 residues long. CDR3 protein: CAWSWGYEQYF. Incomplete CDR3 DNA: TGTGCCTGGAGTTGGGGGTATGAACAGTAC.

This clone has more than one count but fewer than ten. The gene names here belong to mouse. The missing CDR3 end, 1 residue past where the read stops, is filled in from the germline J gene. The V and J genes are TRBV29 and TRBJ1-3; 8 bases align to TRBD1. CDR1 is MSHET and CDR2 is SYDVDS in the germline V gene. CDR3 size: 16 residues. V dropped 6 bases and J dropped 0; count of bases not matched to a gene: 7. CDR3 DNA (partial): TGTGCTAGCAGCCGTGACAGGGGTAATTCTGGAAATACGCTCTAT. It codes for CASSRDRGNSGNTLY. The full CDR3 protein is CASSRDRGNSGNTLYF.